These 21 T cell receptor beta chains share one sample of origin, sequenced in a study of T-cell memory formation after mild COVID-19. TCRdb reprocessed the 5' RACE reads with MiXCR, giving one entry per CDR3 protein. The sample contains 470,000 or so distinct CDR3 sequences, around a quarter of which appear only once. The sequenced sample consisted of PBMCs or a T cell subset sorted from them (not recorded which). Every receptor here comes from an adult woman who had mild COVID-19 (a few samples of this study predate the infection). Cell type and time point are not known.

This chain connects TRBV5-1 to TRBJ2-3, with 13 bases identical to TRBD2. The CDR3 loop spans 17 amino acids. Trimming took 3 bases from V and 5 from J; bases not matched to a gene: 9. Germline CDR1 SGHRS, CDR2 YFSETQ. CDR3 loop: CASSSLLAGGPRDTQYF. The CDR3 DNA reads TGCGCCAGCAGCTCACTACTAGCGGGGGGGCCTCGAGATACGCAGTATTTT.

This clonotype was picked up many times. The V call is TRBV4-3, the J call TRBJ2-3, with 9 bases matching TRBD1. The CDR3 runs to 17 residues. Germline CDR1 is LGHNA and CDR2 is YSLEER. V trimming: 2 bases; J trimming: 3 bases; junction bases outside the gene matches: 9. CDR3 region: CASSQISSGTGTDTQYF. The CDR3 nucleotides read TGCGCCAGCAGCCAAATCTCCTCCGGGACAGGGACAGATACGCAGTATTTT.

The sample holds many counts of this clonotype. At one end, the junction sequence differs from germline, possibly due to a read error. The chain employs TRBV5-1 and TRBJ2-1; no definite D call. The length of the CDR3 is 14 residues. Germline V gene data show CDR1 as SGHRS and CDR2 as YFSETQ. This CDR3 reads CASSLGQTYNEQFF. In DNA, the CDR3 is TGTGCCAGCAGCTTAGGCCAGACCTACAATGAGCAGTTCTTC.

The chain joins TRBV5-1 to TRBJ2-7; 8 bases map to TRBD2. The V segment lost 1 base and the J segment 7 bases; nucleotides outside the gene matches: 10. CDR1 and CDR2 (germline): SGHRS, YFSETQ. There are 15 residues in the CDR3. CDR3 amino acids: CASSLTTSAPGEQYF. CDR3 DNA sequence: TGCGCCAGCAGCTTGACGACTAGCGCGCCGGGAGAGCAGTACTTC.

This clonotype was counted a few times. The rearrangement links TRBV7-2 to TRBJ1-3; 7 bases map to TRBD1. With 1 base clipped from V and 9 bases from J, the junction kept 9 bases outside the gene matches. From germline, CDR1 is SGHTA and CDR2 FQGNSA. The CDR3 totals 15 residues. DNA for the CDR3: TGTGCCAGCAGCTTAGGAAGGGGGCGAGGGGTCACCATATATTTT. Translation gives CASSLGRGRGVTIYF.

The chain joins TRBV6-6 to TRBJ2-7, with D maybe TRBD1 (5 bases). Germline CDR1 and CDR2: MNHNY and SVGAGI (reference sequence). CDR3 length: 15 residues. The germline V and J ends were trimmed by 0 bases and 2 bases, with 11 bases remaining between them. The CDR3 loop is CASSYSDRRAYEQYF. CDR3 in DNA: TGTGCCAGCAGTTACTCCGACAGAAGGGCCTACGAGCAGTACTTC.

This clonotype was counted only a few times. The V call is TRBV15, the J call TRBJ2-1; D gene unclear. Between the trimmed V and J ends, which lost 0 bases and 7 bases, there was a span of 7 bases. The CDR3 length is 13 residues. Germline V CDR1 and CDR2: LNHNV, YYDKDF (reference sequence). In DNA form, the CDR3 reads TGTGCCACCAGCAGAGACAATCTAAATGAGCAGTTCTTC. As protein: CATSRDNLNEQFF. Filled out from reference TRBV15 and TRBJ2-1, the complete variable domain reads DAMVIQNPRYQVTQFGKPVTLSCSQTLNHNVMYWYQQKSSQAPKLLFHYYDKDFNNEADTPDNFQSRRPNTSFCFLDIRSPGLGDTAMYLCATSRDNLNEQFFGPGTRLTVL.

This clonotype appeared a few times. This sequence joins TRBV20-1 and TRBJ1-2; D unclear. CDR1 and CDR2 (germline): DFQATT, SNEGSKA (reference sequence). This CDR3 has 12 amino acids. Trimming stripped 5 bases from V and 7 bases from J, with 14 bases between. The CDR3 DNA reads as TGCAGTGCTCCCCGTGGGGTCCGTGGCTACACCTTC. Translated, it gives CSAPRGVRGYTF.

This clonotype was picked up a small number of times. V and J are TRBV12-3 or TRBV12-4 and TRBJ2-1; TRBD2 might be the D (6 bases). With 5 bases removed from V and 4 bases from J, the gap between germline ends came to 12 bases. The CDR3 is 14 residues long. Written as DNA, the CDR3 is TGTGCCAGCAGTCAGACTAGGCTATACAATGAGCAGTTCTTC. The encoded protein is CASSQTRLYNEQFF.

This clonotype has at least ten counts. This chain connects TRBV7-6 to TRBJ1-1, with no clear D. The V end was cut by 3 bases, the J end by 2 bases, with 7 bases between. The CDR3 has 13 amino acids. In germline, CDR1 is SGHVS, CDR2 FNYEAQ. The CDR3 protein is CASSFSRNTEAFF. The CDR3 DNA follows: TGTGCCAGCAGCTTTTCACGTAACACTGAAGCTTTCTTT.

The rearrangement links TRBV12-3 or TRBV12-4 to TRBJ1-1; a possible D gene is TRBD1 (5 bases). V lost 7 bases and J lost 3, with 9 bases in between. The CDR3 is 12 residues long. The CDR3 is CASTSGYTEAFF. In nucleotides, the CDR3 is TGTGCCAGCACGTCAGGGTACACTGAAGCTTTCTTT.

The genes are TRBV6-5 and TRBJ2-3; D not resolved. The germline gives CDR1 MNHEY, CDR2 SVGAGI. Trimming cost V 6 bases and J 2 bases, with 18 bases left between them. The CDR3 length is 16 residues. CDR3 nucleotides: TGTGCCAGCAGGACGGCTATGGGGTCCCCCACAGATACGCAGTATTTT. Translated, it gives CASRTAMGSPTDTQYF.

The J gene is TRBJ2-1, the V gene TRBV9; the match to TRBD2 covers 7 bases. V trimming: 0 bases; J trimming: 5 bases; junction bases outside the gene matches: 11. This CDR3 has 17 amino acids. Germline loops: CDR1 SGDLS, CDR2 YYNGEE. The CDR3 sequence: CASSVDLATGGDNEQFF. The CDR3 nucleotides read TGTGCCAGCAGCGTAGACCTTGCTACGGGAGGAGACAATGAGCAGTTCTTC. Based on the CDR3 plus reference TRBV9 and TRBJ2-1, the full variable domain is DSGVTQTPKHLITATGQRVTLRCSPRSGDLSVYWYQQSLDQGLQFLIQYYNGEERAKGNILERFSAQQFPDLHSELNLSSLELGDSALYFCASSVDLATGGDNEQFFGPGTRLTVL.

V and J are TRBV11-2 and TRBJ2-1, with TRBD1 matching over 9 bases. The CDR3 has 15 residues. Germline V gene lookup returns CDR1 SGHAT and CDR2 FQNNGV. V shed 4 bases, J shed 6 bases, and the junction held 7 bases outside the gene matches. Here the CDR3 DNA reads TGTGCCAGCAGCTCCCACCCGACAGGGGGCAATGAGCAGTTCTTC. It yields the protein CASSSHPTGGNEQFF.

This clonotype has only a few counts. The chain carries TRBV12-3 or TRBV12-4 and TRBJ2-7; D is undetermined. V lost 2 bases and J lost 6, with 11 bases in between. CDR3 length equals 13 residues. The CDR3 region is CASSLRRPLEQYF. CDR3 DNA: TGTGCCAGCAGTTTACGGCGGCCGCTCGAGCAGTACTTC.

This clonotype was seen a few times. V usage is TRBV7-9 and J usage is TRBJ2-5, with TRBD1 matching over 9 bases. CDR1 and CDR2 (germline): SEHNR, FQNEAQ (reference sequence). Trimming took 8 bases from V and 3 from J; bases not matched to a gene: 7. The CDR3 has 14 residues. CDR3 residues: CASGLQGAEETQYF. The CDR3 coding sequence is TGTGCCAGCGGTTTACAGGGGGCAGAAGAGACCCAGTACTTC.

The table lists this clonotype with a few counts. V is TRBV12-3 or TRBV12-4 and J is TRBJ2-3, with a weak D call TRBD1 (5 bases). V dropped 8 bases and J dropped 7 bases, with 10 bases sitting between them. The CDR3 extends over 11 amino acids. The CDR3: CASGGHNTQYF. In DNA form, the CDR3 reads TGTGCCAGCGGCGGACACAATACGCAGTATTTT.

The rearrangement joins TRBV20-1 to TRBJ1-1; no clear D. This CDR3 is built from 12 residues. Trimming cost V 3 bases and J 6 bases, with 11 bases left between them. Germline V gene sequence: CDR1 DFQATT, CDR2 SNEGSKA (reference sequence). The CDR3 here is CSASWSGAEAFF. CDR3 DNA sequence: TGCAGTGCTAGTTGGTCTGGCGCTGAAGCTTTCTTT.

This sequence joins TRBV6-6 and TRBJ2-5; D may be TRBD1 (5 bases). V lost 6 bases to trimming and J lost 1 base, with 12 bases between them. The CDR3 has 14 residues. Per the germline V gene, CDR1 is MNHNY and CDR2 is SVGAGI (reference sequence). CDR3 DNA sequence: TGTGCCAGCAGCCACGCAGGGCGCCAAGAGACCCAGTACTTC. Its protein product is CASSHAGRQETQYF.

V usage is TRBV6-5 and J usage is TRBJ1-4; D is ambiguous. V was cut by 2 bases and J by 8 bases, with 3 bases left in between. The CDR3 is 11 residues long. Germline V CDR1 and CDR2: MNHEY, SVGAGI. The CDR3 DNA is TGTGCCAGCAGTTACGACGAAAAACTGTTTTTT. Translating it yields CASSYDEKLFF.

This clonotype was seen more than once but under ten times. V is TRBV7-9 and J is TRBJ2-7; D ambiguous. The length of the CDR3 is 12 residues. With 3 bases removed from V and 9 bases from J, the gap between germline ends came to 12 bases. Germline lookup yields CDR1 SEHNR and CDR2 FQNEAQ (reference sequence). The CDR3 nucleotides read TGTGCCAGCAGCTTTCGGACCGCCAGGCAGTACTTC. It codes for CASSFRTARQYF.